This TCR beta chain was identified during a study of regulatory T cells in long-lasting Graves disease (dated by TCRdb to the early 2020s). The study in broad terms: Persistent Graves' disease meant more than 5 years of antithyroid drug treatment with TSH receptor autoantibodies that stayed positive. Persistent Graves' disease patients were compared with newly diagnosed Graves' disease patients by peripheral blood TCR sequencing and RNA sequencing. The study was conducted in China and was registered as a clinical trial. TCR sequencing covered 13 persistent and some 20 newly diagnosed Graves' disease patients, around 35 samples in total. Antithyroid drugs had been taken for approximately 10 years on average by persistent Graves' disease patients in the clinical cohort.

CDR1 and CDR2 (ENHRY, SYGVKD) derive from the germline V gene. V lost 6 bases and J lost 6 bases, and the count of bases not matched to a germline gene is 26. There are 21 amino acids in the CDR3, from cysteine to phenylalanine inclusive. The kept DNA is CDR3 alone, 63 bases in frame from the first base. Libraries were prepared through multiplex PCR. Sequencing was carried out with an Illumina HiSeq 4000. iRepertoire HTBI primers and Arm-PCR amplification of CDR3 regions were used to construct TCR beta libraries. PCR products were gel purified before sequencing. In the original analysis: Gene usage analysis of CDR3 amino acid clonotypes used the 55 to 80 TRBV and fewer than 15 TRBJ segments found across samples. Filtered high-quality paired reads were merged into contigs using COPE and FqMerger. BLAST was used to align contigs to IMGT TRBV, TRBD and TRBJ reference genes, with CDR3 defined following IMGT. Any clonotype with a frequency above 0.1% was classified as a highly expanded clone. Shannon entropy was used to measure repertoire diversity, and the Gini coefficient was used to measure V-J evenness. A clonotype found in more than one individual was treated as public. TCRdb cleaned the public reads at Q25 with fastp, built clones with MiXCR and kept in-frame beta chains. Rows with a matching CDR3 protein are joined into one entry that keeps the most common DNA and genes. Here the V and J calls rest on TCRdb's processing, not on the authors' analysis. This sample is represented by around 460,000 distinct CDR3 sequences; roughly 23% of them were singletons. Around 12% of the sample lies in the top ten.

The time point label, as the study defines it: persistent/refractory GD, antithyroid drugs over 5 years with positive TRAb. For both TCR sequencing and RNA sequencing, RNA was extracted from PBMCs in TRIzol. Graves' disease was diagnosed according to American Thyroid Association guidelines. Patients for the study were recruited at an endocrinology department in Xi'an, China. Each patient gave around 9 milliliters of peripheral blood, collected in an EDTA anticoagulant tube. Ficoll Paque Plus density gradient separation was used to isolate PBMCs, and no further T cell sorting was done. An Agilent 2100 Bioanalyzer and agarose gel were used to assess RNA quality, and a NanoDrop 2000 was used to measure RNA concentration. Comments on this clonotype: What antigen it recognizes has not been identified. The sample holds no much larger clone one base away, and base qualities are not on file.

Paper-wide results and their limitations: Peripheral blood alone was examined, since thyroid tissue, which constituted the primary lesion, could not be accessed. Sequencing and analysis were restricted to the TCR beta chain. The authors acknowledged the small sample size as a limitation that may reduce accuracy. Compared with newly diagnosed patients, patients with persistent Graves' disease had lower TCR Shannon entropy and fewer highly expanded clones, which suggests clonal expansion. Preferential use of TRBV28, TRBJ1-2 and TRBJ2-5 was observed in persistent disease, whereas TRBV20-1 and TRBJ2-1 were favored in newly diagnosed disease. A larger number of public clonotypes was shared among persistent patients (around 2,500) than among newly diagnosed patients (around 870).

This sample comprised peripheral blood mononuclear cells (PBMCs), obtained when the disease was refractory, from a patient treated with antithyroid drugs. The sequence came from a female donor with Graves disease. The rearranged chain carries TRBV10-3 and TRBJ1-2; TRBD1 aligns with 12 central bases. CDR3 reads: CAISQNHPLRDRGQERHGYTF. Read as DNA, the sequence is TGTGCCATCAGCCAAAACCATCCTCTCCGGGACAGGGGGCAAGAACGCCATGGCTACACCTTC.